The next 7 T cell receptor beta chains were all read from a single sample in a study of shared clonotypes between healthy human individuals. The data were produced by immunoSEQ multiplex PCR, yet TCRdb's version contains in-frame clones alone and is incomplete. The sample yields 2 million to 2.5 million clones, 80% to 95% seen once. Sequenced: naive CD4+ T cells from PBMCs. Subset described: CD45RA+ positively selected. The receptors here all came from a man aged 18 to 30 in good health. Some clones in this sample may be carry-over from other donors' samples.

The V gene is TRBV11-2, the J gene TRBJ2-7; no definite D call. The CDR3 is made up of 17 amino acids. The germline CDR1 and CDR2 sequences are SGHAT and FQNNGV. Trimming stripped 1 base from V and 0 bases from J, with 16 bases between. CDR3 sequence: CASSLAVLRYSSYEQYF. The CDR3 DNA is TGTGCCAGCAGCTTAGCGGTCCTGCGTTATTCCTCCTACGAGCAGTACTTC.

The CDR3 sequence is CASSPGLTSLSEQYF. For the CDR3, the DNA is TGCGCCAGCAGCCCGGGGTTGACTAGTCTCTCCGAGCAGTACTTC. The chain links TRBV5-1 to TRBJ2-7; a weak D match, TRBD2 (6 bases). Germline assignment: CDR1 SGHRS and CDR2 YFSETQ. Trimming took off 4 bases at V and 6 bases at J, with 20 bases between the two ends. The CDR3 is 15 amino acids.

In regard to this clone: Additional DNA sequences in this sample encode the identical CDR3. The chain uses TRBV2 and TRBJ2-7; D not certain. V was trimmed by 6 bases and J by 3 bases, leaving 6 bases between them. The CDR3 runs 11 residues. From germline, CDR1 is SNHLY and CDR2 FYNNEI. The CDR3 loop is CASSAYYEQYF. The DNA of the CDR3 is TGTGCCAGCAGCGCCTACTACGAGCAGTACTTC.

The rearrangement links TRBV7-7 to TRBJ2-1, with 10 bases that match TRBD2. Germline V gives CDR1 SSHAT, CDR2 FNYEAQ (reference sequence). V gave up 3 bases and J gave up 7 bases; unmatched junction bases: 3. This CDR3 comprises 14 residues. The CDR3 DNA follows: TGTGCCAGCAGCTTCGGGACTAGCGATAATGAGCAGTTCTTC. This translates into CASSFGTSDNEQFF.

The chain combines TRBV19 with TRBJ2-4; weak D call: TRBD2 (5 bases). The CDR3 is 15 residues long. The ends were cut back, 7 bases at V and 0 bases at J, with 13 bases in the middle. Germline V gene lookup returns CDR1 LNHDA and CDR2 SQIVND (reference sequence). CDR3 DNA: TGTGCCAGTACCTCCTATGGGAGAGCCAAAAACATTCAGTACTTC. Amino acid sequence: CASTSYGRAKNIQYF.

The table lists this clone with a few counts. Here the CDR3 reads CASKYGYTF. CDR3 nucleotide sequence: TGTGCCAGCAAGTATGGCTACACCTTC. V is TRBV21-1 and J is TRBJ1-2. TRBV21-1 is flagged as a pseudogene. The CDR3 extends over 9 amino acids.

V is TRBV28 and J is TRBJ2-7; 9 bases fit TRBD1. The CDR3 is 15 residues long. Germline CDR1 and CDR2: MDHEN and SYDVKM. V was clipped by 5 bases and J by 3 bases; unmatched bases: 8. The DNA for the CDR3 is TGTGCCAGCAGTGAAACCGGGACAGGGTTCTACGAGCAGTACTTC. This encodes CASSETGTGFYEQYF.